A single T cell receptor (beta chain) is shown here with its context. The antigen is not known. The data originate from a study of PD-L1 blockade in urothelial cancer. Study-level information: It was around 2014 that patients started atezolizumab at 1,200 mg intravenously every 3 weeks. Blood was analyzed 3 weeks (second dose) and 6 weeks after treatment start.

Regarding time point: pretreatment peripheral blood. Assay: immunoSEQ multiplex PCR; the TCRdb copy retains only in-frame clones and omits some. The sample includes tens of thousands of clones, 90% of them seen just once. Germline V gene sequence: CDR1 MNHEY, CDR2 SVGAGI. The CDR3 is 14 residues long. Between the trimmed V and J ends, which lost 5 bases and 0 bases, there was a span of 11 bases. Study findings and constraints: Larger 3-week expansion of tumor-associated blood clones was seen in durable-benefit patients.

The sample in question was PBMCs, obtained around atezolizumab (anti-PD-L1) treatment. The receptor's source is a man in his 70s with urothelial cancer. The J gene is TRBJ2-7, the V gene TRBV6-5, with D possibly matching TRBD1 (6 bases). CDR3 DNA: TGTGCCAGCAGTCCTCGGACAGTCTCCTACGAGCAGTACTTC. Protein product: CASSPRTVSYEQYF.